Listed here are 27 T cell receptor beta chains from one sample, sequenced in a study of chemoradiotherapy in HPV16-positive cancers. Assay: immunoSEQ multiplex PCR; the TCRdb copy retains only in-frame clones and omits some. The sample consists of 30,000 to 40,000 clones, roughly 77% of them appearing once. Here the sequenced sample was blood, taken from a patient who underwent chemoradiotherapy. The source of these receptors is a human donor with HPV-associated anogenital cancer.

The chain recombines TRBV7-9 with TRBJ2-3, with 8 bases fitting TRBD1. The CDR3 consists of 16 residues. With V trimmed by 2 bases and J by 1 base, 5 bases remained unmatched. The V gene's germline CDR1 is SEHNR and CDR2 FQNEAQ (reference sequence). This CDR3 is CASSLYRGYGTDTQYF. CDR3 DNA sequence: TGTGCCAGCAGCTTATACAGGGGGTACGGCACAGATACGCAGTATTTT.

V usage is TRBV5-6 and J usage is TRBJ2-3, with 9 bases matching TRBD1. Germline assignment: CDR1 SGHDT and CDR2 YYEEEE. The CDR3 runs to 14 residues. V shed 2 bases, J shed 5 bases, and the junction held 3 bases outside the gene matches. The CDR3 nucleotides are TGTGCCAGCAGCTTACAGGGGGCAAGAGATACGCAGTATTTT. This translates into CASSLQGARDTQYF.

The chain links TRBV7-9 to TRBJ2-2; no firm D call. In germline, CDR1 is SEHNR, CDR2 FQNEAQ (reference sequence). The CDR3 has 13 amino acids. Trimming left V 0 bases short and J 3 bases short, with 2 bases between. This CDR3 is CASSLADTGELFF. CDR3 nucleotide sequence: TGTGCCAGCAGCTTAGCGGACACCGGGGAGCTGTTTTTT.

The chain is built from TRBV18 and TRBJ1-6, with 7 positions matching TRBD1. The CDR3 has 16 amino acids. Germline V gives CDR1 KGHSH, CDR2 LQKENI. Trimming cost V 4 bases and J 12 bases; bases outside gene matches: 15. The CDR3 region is CASSRRPKGGPEPLHF. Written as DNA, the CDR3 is TGTGCCAGCTCACGACGACCAAAAGGGGGCCCAGAACCCCTCCACTTT.

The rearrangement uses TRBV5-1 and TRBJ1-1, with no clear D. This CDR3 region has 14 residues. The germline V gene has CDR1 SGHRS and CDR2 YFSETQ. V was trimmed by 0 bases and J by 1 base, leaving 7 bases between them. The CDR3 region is CASSLVPGNTEAFF. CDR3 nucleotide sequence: TGCGCCAGCAGCTTGGTGCCCGGGAACACTGAAGCTTTCTTT.

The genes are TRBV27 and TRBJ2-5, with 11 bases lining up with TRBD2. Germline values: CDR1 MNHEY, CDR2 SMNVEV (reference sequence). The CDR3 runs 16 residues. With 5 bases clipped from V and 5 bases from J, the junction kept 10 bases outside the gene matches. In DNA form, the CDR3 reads TGTGCCAGCAGTCCCTGGGCTAGCGGGGGGTACGAGACCCAGTACTTC. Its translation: CASSPWASGGYETQYF.

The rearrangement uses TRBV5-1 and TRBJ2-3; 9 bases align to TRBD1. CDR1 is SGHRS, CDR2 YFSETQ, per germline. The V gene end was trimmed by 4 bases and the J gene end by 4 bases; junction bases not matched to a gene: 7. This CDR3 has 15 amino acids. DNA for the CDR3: TGCGCCAGCAGCATAGGGGACAGGGCGGCAGATACGCAGTATTTT. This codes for CASSIGDRAADTQYF. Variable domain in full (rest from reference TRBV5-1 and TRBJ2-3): KAGVTQTPRYLIKTRGQQVTLSCSPISGHRSVSWYQQTPGQGLQFLFEYFSETQRNKGNFPGRFSGRQFSNSRSEMNVSTLELGDSALYLCASSIGDRAADTQYFGPGTRLTVL.

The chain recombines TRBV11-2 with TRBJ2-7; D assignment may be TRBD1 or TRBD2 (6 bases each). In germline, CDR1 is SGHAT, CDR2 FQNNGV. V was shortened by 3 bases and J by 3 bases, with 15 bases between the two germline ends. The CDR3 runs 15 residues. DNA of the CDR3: TGTGCCAGCAGCTTCGGTCGGGGGCTGGGCTACGAGCAGTACTTC. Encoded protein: CASSFGRGLGYEQYF.

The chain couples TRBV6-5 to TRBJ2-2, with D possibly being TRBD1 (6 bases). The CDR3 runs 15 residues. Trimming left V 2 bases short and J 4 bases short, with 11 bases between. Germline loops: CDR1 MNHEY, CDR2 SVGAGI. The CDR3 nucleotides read TGTGCCAGCAGTTACGTCACAGGGAGCACCGGGGAGCTGTTTTTT. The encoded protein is CASSYVTGSTGELFF.

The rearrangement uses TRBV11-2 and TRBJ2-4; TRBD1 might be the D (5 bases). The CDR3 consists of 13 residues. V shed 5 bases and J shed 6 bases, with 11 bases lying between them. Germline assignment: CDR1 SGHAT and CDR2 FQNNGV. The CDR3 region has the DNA TGTGCCAGCAGCCCCTCTCAGGGAAACATTCAGTACTTC. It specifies CASSPSQGNIQYF.

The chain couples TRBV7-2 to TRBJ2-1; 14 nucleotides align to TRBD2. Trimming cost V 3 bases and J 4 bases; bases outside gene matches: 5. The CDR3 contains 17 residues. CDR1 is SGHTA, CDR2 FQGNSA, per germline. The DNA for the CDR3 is TGTGCCAGCAGCTTTAGACTAGCGGGGGGGCTTTACAATGAGCAGTTCTTC. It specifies CASSFRLAGGLYNEQFF.

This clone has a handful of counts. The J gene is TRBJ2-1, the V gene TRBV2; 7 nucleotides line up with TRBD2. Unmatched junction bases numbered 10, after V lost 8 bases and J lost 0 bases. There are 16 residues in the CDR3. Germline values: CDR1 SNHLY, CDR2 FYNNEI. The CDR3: CASEGLVTYSYNEQFF. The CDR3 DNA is TGTGCCAGCGAAGGACTAGTGACTTACTCCTACAATGAGCAGTTCTTC.

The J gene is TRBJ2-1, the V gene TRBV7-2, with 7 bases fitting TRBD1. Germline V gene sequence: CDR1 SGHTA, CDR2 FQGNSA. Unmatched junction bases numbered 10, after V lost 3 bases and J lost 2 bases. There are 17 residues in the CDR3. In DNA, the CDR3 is TGTGCCAGCAGCTTGAGTCTTCGGCAGGGGGCCTACAATGAGCAGTTCTTC. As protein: CASSLSLRQGAYNEQFF.

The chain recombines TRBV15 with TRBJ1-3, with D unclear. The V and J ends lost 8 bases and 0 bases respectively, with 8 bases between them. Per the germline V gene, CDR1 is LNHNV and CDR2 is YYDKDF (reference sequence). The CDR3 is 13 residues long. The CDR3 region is CATARGSGNTIYF. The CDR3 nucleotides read TGTGCCACCGCACGCGGCTCTGGAAACACCATATATTTT.

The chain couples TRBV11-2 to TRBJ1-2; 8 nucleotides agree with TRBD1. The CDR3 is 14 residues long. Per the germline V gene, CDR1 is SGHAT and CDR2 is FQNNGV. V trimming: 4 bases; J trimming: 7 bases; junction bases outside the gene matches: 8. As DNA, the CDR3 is TGTGCCAGCAGCTCCACGACAGGGGCGGGTGGCTACACCTTC. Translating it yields CASSSTTGAGGYTF.

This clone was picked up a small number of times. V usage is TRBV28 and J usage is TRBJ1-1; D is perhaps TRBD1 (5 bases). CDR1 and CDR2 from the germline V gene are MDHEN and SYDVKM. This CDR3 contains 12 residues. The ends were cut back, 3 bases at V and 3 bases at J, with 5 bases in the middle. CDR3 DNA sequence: TGTGCCAGCAGTTTGGGGCACACTGAAGCTTTCTTT. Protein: CASSLGHTEAFF.

Written as DNA, the CDR3 is TGTGCCAGCAGCCGGGACCACACAGATACGCAGTATTTT. Translating gives CASSRDHTDTQYF. V gene TRBV9 combines with J gene TRBJ2-3; D possibly uses TRBD1 or TRBD2 (5 bases each). The CDR3 has 13 residues. Deletions cut 4 bases from V and 2 bases from J, with 8 bases between. Germline assignment: CDR1 SGDLS and CDR2 YYNGEE.

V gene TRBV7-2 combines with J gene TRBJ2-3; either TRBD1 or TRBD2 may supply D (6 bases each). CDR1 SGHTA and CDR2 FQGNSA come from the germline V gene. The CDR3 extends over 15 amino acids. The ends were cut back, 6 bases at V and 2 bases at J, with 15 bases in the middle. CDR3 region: CASSTEGGPTDTQYF. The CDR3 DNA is TGTGCCAGCAGTACCGAGGGGGGCCCCACAGATACGCAGTATTTT.

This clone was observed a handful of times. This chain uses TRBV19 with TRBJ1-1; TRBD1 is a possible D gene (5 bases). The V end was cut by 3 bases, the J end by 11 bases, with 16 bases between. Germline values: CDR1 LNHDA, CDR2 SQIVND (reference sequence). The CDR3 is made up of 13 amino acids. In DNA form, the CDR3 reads TGTGCCAGTAGTATGGGGGAACAAAGAGGGGCTTTCTTT. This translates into CASSMGEQRGAFF.

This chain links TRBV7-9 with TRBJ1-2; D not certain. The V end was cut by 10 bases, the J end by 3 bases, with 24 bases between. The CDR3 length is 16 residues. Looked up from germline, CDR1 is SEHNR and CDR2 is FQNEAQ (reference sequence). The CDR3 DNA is TGTGCCACCCCTAGGGAGGAGTCCGGCGGTGACTATGGCTACACCTTC. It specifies CATPREESGGDYGYTF.

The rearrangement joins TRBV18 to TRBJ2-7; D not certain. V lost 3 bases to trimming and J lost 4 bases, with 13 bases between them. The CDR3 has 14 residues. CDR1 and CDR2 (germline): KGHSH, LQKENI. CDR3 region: CASSPDLGSYEQYF. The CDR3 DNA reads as TGTGCCAGCTCACCGGATCTAGGGTCTTACGAGCAGTACTTC. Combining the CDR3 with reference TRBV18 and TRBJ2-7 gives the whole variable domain NAGVMQNPRHLVRRRGQEARLRCSPMKGHSHVYWYRQLPEEGLKFMVYLQKENIIDESGMPKERFSAEFPKEGPSILRIQQVVRGDSAAYFCASSPDLGSYEQYFGPGTRLTVT.

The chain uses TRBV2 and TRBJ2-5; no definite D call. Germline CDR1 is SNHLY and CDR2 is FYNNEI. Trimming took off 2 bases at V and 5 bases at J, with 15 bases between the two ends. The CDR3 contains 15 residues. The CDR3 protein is CASSENSTPRETQYF. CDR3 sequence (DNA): TGTGCCAGCAGTGAAAACAGCACCCCGAGGGAGACCCAGTACTTC.

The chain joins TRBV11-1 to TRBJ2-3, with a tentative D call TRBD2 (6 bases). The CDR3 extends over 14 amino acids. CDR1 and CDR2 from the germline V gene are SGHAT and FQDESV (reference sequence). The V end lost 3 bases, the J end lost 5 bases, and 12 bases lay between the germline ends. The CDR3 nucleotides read TGTGCCAGCAGCTTGCGGGAAAGGGGAGATACGCAGTATTTT. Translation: CASSLRERGDTQYF.

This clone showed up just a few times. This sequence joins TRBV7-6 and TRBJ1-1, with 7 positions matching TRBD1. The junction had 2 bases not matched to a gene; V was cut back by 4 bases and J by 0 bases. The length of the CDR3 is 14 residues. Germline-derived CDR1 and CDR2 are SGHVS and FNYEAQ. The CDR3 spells CASSSTGLNTEAFF. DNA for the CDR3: TGTGCCAGCAGCTCGACAGGGTTGAACACTGAAGCTTTCTTT. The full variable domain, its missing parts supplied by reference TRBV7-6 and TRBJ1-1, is GAGVSQSPRYKVTKRGQDVALRCDPISGHVSLYWYRQALGQGPEFLTYFNYEAQQDKSGLPNDRFSAERPEGSISTLTIQRTEQRDSAMYRCASSSTGLNTEAFFGQGTRLTVV.

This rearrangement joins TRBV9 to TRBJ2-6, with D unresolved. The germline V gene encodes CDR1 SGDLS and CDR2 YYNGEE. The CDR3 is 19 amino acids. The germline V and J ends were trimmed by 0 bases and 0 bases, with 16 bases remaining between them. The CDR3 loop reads CASSVAAGLTFSGANVLTF. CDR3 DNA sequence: TGTGCCAGCAGCGTAGCCGCAGGCCTAACCTTCTCTGGGGCCAACGTCCTGACTTTC.

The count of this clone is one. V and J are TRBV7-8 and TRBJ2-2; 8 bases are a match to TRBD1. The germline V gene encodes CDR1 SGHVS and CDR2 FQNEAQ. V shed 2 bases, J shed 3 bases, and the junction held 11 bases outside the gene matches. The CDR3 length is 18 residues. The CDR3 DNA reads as TGTGCCAGCAGCTTAAGAGATCCAGGGGGCTCGGACACCGGGGAGCTGTTTTTT. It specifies CASSLRDPGGSDTGELFF.

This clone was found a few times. The CDR3 spells CASSPRTGEAGGYTF. The CDR3 DNA reads TGTGCCAGCAGCCCCCGGACAGGGGAGGCCGGGGGCTACACCTTC. This rearrangement joins TRBV7-6 to TRBJ1-2, with 9 nucleotides matching TRBD1. Trimming at V came to 5 bases and at J to 8 bases, leaving 12 bases not matched to a gene. Germline V gene lookup returns CDR1 SGHVS and CDR2 FNYEAQ. The CDR3 extends over 15 amino acids.